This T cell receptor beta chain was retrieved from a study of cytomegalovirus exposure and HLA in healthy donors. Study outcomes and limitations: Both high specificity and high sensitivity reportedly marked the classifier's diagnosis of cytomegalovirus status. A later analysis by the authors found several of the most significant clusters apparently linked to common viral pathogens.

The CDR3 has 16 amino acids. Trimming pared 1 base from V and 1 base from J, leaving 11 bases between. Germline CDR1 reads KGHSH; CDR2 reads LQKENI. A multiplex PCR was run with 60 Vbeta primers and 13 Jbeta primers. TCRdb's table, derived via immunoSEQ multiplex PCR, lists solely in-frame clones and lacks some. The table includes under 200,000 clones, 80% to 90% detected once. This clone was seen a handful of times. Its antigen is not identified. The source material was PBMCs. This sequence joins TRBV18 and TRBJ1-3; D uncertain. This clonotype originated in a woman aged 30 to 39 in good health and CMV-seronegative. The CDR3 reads CASSPLTTQSGNTIYF. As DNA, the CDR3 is TGTGCCAGCTCACCACTAACAACACAATCTGGAAACACCATATATTTT.